This T cell receptor beta chain was obtained from a study of beta chain features in type 1 diabetes. The study reverse transcribed the entire isolated RNA, so it sequenced expressed TCRB transcripts. Measured with immunoSEQ multiplex PCR; TCRdb has only the in-frame clones, and not every one. This table holds about 180,000 clones, about 7.8% found once. This clone was recorded at least ten times. Its antigen remains unidentified. Overall study findings and caveats: Shortening that was moderate but significant affected the TCRB CDR3s of Type 1 diabetes patients in all four CD4+ subsets.

V shed 5 bases, J shed 8 bases, and the junction held 8 bases outside the gene matches. CDR1 is MDHEN, CDR2 SYDVKM, per germline. The CDR3 consists of 14 residues. Sequenced input: central memory CD4+ T cells from blood. The chain couples TRBV28 to TRBJ2-2; 7 nucleotides match TRBD1. The TCR was taken from a woman in her forties with type 1 diabetes. The CDR3 loop reads CASSRQGFGGELFF. The CDR3 coding sequence is TGTGCCAGCAGTCGACAGGGCTTTGGTGGGGAGCTGTTTTTT.